Listed here is a single T cell receptor (beta chain). The antigen remains unidentified. Combining a sample-barcoded 5' primer with a J-beta primer mix, a second PCR ran for roughly 6 to 12 cycles. TCRdb reprocessed the 5' RACE reads with MiXCR, giving one entry per CDR3 protein. This table holds about 570,000 distinct CDR3 sequences, 27% found once. The data are from a study of blood T cells in healthy people across ages. Study observations and caveats: TCR beta diversity, measured per million T cells, fell in a roughly linear way with age.

Per the germline V gene, CDR1 is SGHKS and CDR2 is YYEKEE (reference sequence). The CDR3 runs 13 residues. The V gene lost 3 bases and the J gene lost 3 bases, with 6 bases spanning the gap. Sequencing was carried out using blood. The rearrangement uses TRBV5-5 and TRBJ1-4, with D hard to call. The receptor's source is a woman aged 70-85 years in good health. The chain's CDR3 is CASSWAPNEKLFF. The CDR3 region has the DNA TGTGCCAGCAGCTGGGCCCCTAATGAAAAACTGTTTTTT.